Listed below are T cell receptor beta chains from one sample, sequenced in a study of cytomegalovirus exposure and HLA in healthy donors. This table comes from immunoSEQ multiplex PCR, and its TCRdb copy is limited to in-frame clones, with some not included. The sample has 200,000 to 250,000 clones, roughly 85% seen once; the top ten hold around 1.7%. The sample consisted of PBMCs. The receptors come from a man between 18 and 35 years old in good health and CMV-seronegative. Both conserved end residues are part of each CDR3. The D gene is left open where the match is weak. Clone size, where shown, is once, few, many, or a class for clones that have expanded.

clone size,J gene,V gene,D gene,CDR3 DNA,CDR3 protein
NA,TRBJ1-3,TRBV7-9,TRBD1,TGTGCCAGCAGCCGGAGACGGACAGGGGACTCTTCTGGAAACACCATATATTTT,CASSRRRTGDSSGNTIYF
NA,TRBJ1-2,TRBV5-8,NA,TGTGCCAGCAGCTTGGAATTTGGGACATCCTATGGCTACACCTTC,CASSLEFGTSYGYTF
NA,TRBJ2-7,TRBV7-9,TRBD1,TGTGCCAGCAGGGAGGACAGGGGGCTGGGGTACGAGCAGTACTTC,CASREDRGLGYEQYF
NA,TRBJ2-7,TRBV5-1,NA,TGCGCCAGCAGCTTGTACAGGGAATCCTACGAGCAGTACTTC,CASSLYRESYEQYF
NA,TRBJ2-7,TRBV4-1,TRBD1,TGCGCTAGCAGCCAAGGGGGCGCGGAAGGCCGTTTTGGCTACGAGCAGTACTTC,CASSQGGAEGRFGYEQYF
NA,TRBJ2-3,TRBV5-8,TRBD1,TGTGCCAGCAGCTTGGGGTCCGGGACAGGGGGCGCAGATACGCAGTATTTT,CASSLGSGTGGADTQYF
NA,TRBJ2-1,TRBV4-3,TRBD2,TGCGCCAGCAGCCTAGCGGGTCCCTCCTACAATGAGCAGTTCTTC,CASSLAGPSYNEQFF
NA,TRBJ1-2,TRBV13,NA,TGTGCCAGCAGCTCCAACCTTCAGAGGGTTTTGAACTATGGCTACACCTTC,CASSSNLQRVLNYGYTF
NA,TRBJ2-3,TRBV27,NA,TGTGCCAGCAGTTCGGGTGCCACAGATACGCAGTATTTT,CASSSGATDTQYF
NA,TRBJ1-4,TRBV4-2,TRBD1,TGTGCCAGCAGCCAAGCAGACAGGGGAGGGGGAAAACTGTTTTTT,CASSQADRGGGKLFF
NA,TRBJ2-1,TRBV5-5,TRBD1,TGTGCCAGCAGCTTGGACCCAGGGGGCCGCGATGAGCAGTTCTTC,CASSLDPGGRDEQFF
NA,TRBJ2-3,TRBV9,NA,TGTGCCAGCAGCGTTAGCGGTTTGGGCACAGATACGCAGTATTTT,CASSVSGLGTDTQYF
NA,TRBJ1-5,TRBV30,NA,TGTGCCTGGAGGGTCGGGGGGGACTATGGTCAGCCCCAGCATTTT,CAWRVGGDYGQPQHF
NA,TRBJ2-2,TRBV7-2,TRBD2,TGTGCCAGCGGCGGGGGGGCTCACACCGGGGAGCTGTTTTTT,CASGGGAHTGELFF
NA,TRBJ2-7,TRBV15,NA,TGTGCCACCAGCAGCAACAGGGTGGGCTACGAGCAGTACTTC,CATSSNRVGYEQYF
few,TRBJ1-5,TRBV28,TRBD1,TGTGCCAGCAGTCTATTAGGGACAGGGAGCAATCAGCCCCAGCATTTT,CASSLLGTGSNQPQHF
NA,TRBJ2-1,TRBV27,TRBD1,TGTGCCAGCAGAGAGACAGGGGTTGATGAGCAGTTCTTC,CASRETGVDEQFF
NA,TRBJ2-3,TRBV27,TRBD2,TGTGCCAGCAGTTCCTCCCGGTGGCGGGAGGGCGGTACGCAGTATTTT,CASSSSRWREGGTQYF
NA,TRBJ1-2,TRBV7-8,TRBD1,TGTGCCAGCAGCTTTTTACGGGACAGGGAAAACTATGGCTACACCTTC,CASSFLRDRENYGYTF
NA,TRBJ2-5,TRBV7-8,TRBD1,TGTGCCAGCAGCAAAAGGACAGGAGAAGAGACCCAGTACTTC,CASSKRTGEETQYF
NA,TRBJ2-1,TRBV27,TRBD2,TGTGCCAGCTCCACCGGGACTACCGGCAATGAGCAGTTCTTC,CASSTGTTGNEQFF
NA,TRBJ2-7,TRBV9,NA,TGTGCCAGCAGCAGATGGCCGGTCTCGGGGGAGCAGTACTTC,CASSRWPVSGEQYF
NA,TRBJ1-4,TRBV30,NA,TGTGCCTGGAGTACCCGGGATGAAAAACTGTTTTTT,CAWSTRDEKLFF
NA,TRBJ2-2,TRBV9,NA,TGTGCCAGCAGCGTGAGATTCGGGGGGAACACCGGGGAGCTGTTTTTT,CASSVRFGGNTGELFF
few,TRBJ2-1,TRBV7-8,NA,TGTGCCAGCAGCCCTAGGAGACTCTTCTACAATGAGCAGTTCTTC,CASSPRRLFYNEQFF
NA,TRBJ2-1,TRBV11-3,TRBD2,TGTGCCAGCAGCTTTTGGACTAGCGGGGCTCGATCCTACAATGAGCAGTTCTTC,CASSFWTSGARSYNEQFF
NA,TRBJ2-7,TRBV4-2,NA,TGTGCCAGCAGCCACATAGCGGATCCCGAGCAGTACTTC,CASSHIADPEQYF
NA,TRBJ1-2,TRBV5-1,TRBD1,TGCGCCAGCAGCTCCGAATACAGGGGAGGCTACACCTTC,CASSSEYRGGYTF
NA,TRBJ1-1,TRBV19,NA,TGTGCCAGTATCTATGGCAGGGGGAACACTGAAGCTTTCTTT,CASIYGRGNTEAFF
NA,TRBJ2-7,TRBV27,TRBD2,TGTGCCAGCGGACCCCCGGCTAGCGGGATTTACGAGCAGTACTTC,CASGPPASGIYEQYF
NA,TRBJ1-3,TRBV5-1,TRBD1,TGCGCCAGCAACCAGGGGGGAAATTCTGCTGGAAACACCATATATTTT,CASNQGGNSAGNTIYF
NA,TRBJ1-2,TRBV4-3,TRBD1,TGCGCCAGCAGCCAAGATGGGGCCGGACAGGGGATAAACACTAACTATGGCTACACCTTC,CASSQDGAGQGINTNYGYTF
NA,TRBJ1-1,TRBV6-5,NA,TGTGCCAGCGCCCCAGGGAACACTGAAGCTTTCTTT,CASAPGNTEAFF
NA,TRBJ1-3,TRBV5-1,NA,TGCGCCAGCAGACCAGGGGTAGGCTCTGGAAACACCATATATTTT,CASRPGVGSGNTIYF
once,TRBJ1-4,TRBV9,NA,TGTGCCAGCAGCGTTCAGGGGCCAAATGAAAAACTGTTTTTT,CASSVQGPNEKLFF
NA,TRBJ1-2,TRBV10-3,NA,TGTGCCATCAGTGGAACACAGGGTGAGGGCTACACCTTC,CAISGTQGEGYTF
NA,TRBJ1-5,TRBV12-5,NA,TGTGCTAGTGGTTCGCCCGACAGACCGAATCAGCCCCAGCATTTT,CASGSPDRPNQPQHF
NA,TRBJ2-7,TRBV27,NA,TGTGCCAGCAGTTGGGACATCTCCTACGAGCAGTACTTC,CASSWDISYEQYF
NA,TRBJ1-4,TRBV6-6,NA,TGTGCCAGCAGTTATCAGGAAAAACTGTTTTTT,CASSYQEKLFF
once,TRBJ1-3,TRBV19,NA,TGTGCCAGTAGTATAGATCAGCCAGGAGGCTCTGGAAACACCATATATTTT,CASSIDQPGGSGNTIYF
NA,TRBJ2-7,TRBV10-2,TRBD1,TGCGCCAGCAGTGAAGGTCAGGGGGTGACCTACGAGCAGTACTTC,CASSEGQGVTYEQYF
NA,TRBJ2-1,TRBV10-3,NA,TGTGCCATCAGTGAGTCTCACAACTCCTACAATGAGCAGTTCTTC,CAISESHNSYNEQFF
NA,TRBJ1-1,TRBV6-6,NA,TGTGCCAGCATTACCCAGGGGACCTTTGGGGCTTTCTTT,CASITQGTFGAFF
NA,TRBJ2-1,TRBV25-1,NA,TGTGCCAGCAGTGCCGGACAAATCCCCTACAATGAGCAGTTCTTC,CASSAGQIPYNEQFF
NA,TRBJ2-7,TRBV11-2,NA,TGTGCCAGCAGCTTAGAGGCAGGTGACTACGAGCAGTACTTC,CASSLEAGDYEQYF
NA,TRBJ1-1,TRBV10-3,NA,TGTGCCATCAGTGAGCTTGAGGTAGGGAACACTGAAGCTTTCTTT,CAISELEVGNTEAFF